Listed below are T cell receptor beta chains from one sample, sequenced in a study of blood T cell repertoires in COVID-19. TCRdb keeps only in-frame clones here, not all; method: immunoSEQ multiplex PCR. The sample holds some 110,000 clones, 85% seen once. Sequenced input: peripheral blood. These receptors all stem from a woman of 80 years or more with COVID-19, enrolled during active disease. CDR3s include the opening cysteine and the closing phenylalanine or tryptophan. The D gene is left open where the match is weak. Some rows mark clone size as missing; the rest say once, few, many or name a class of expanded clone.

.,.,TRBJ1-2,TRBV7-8,TGTGCCAGCAGCTCGTTGGAGACAGCAGCTAACTATGGCTACACCTTC,CASSSLETAANYGYTF
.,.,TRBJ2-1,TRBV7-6,TGTGCCAGCAGTGATAGCGGCTCCTACAATGAGCAGTTCTTC,CASSDSGSYNEQFF
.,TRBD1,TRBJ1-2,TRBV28,TGTGCCAGCAGTTGGAACACCCGGGATACAGGGGCGGACTATGGCTACACCTTC,CASSWNTRDTGADYGYTF
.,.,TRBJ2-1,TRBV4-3,TGCGCCAGCAGCCAAGATTGGCGGGGAAGGAATGAGCAGTTCTTC,CASSQDWRGRNEQFF
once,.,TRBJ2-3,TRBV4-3,TGCGCCAGCAGCCAAGAACGGGGGGCCCGCACAGATACGCAGTATTTT,CASSQERGARTDTQYF
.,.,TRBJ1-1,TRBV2,TGTGCCAGCAGTCCCGCAGTGTCGACTGAAGCTTTCTTT,CASSPAVSTEAFF
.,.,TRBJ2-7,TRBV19,TGTGCCAGTAGTCCCCAAGGGGGTTCCTACGAGCAGTACTTC,CASSPQGGSYEQYF
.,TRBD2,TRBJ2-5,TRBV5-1,TGCGCCAGCAGCTTCCCGGGAGGCGGGAAGACCCAGTACTTC,CASSFPGGGKTQYF
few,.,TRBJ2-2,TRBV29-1,TGCAGCGTTGACGGAGAAACCGGGGAGCTGTTTTTT,CSVDGETGELFF
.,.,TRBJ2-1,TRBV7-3,TGTGCCAGCAACTGGGTACGGGAAAGAGTTCGGAATGAGCAGTTCTTC,CASNWVRERVRNEQFF
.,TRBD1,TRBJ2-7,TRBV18,TGTGCCAGCTCGCTGGACAGGGTGTCCTACGAGCAGTACTTC,CASSLDRVSYEQYF
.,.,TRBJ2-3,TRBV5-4,TGTGCCAGCAGCTTTCGGGGTAGCACAGATACGCAGTATTTT,CASSFRGSTDTQYF
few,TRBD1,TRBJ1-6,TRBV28,TGTGCCAGCAGTTTAAGGGGGACAGGGGCCAATTCACCCCTCCACTTT,CASSLRGTGANSPLHF
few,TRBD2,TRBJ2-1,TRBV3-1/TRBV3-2,TGTGCCAGCAGCCGAACTAGCGGGAGATCGTTCTTC,CASSRTSGRSFF
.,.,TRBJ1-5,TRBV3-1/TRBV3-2,TGTGCCAGCAGCCAAGATGAGGGGGCCCAGCATTTT,CASSQDEGAQHF
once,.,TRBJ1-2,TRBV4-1,TGCGCCAGCAGCCCCCAGGGAGGGCTCTATGGCTACACCTTC,CASSPQGGLYGYTF
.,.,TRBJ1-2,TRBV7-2,TGTGCCAGCAGCTGGGCGGGATCTCCCCTGGGCTACACCTTC,CASSWAGSPLGYTF
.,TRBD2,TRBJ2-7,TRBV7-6,TGTGCCAGCAGCCTGTACAGTGGCGGGAGGGACGAGCAGTACTTC,CASSLYSGGRDEQYF
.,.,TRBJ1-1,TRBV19,TGTGCCAGTGGTATCGGAGCTTTCTTT,CASGIGAFF
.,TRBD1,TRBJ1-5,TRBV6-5,TGTGCCAGCAGCTACGGGACAGGGTATAATCAGCCCCAGCATTTT,CASSYGTGYNQPQHF
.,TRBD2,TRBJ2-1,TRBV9,TGTGCCAGCAGCCCGATGACTAGCGGGGGCTGGTACAATGAGCAGTTCTTC,CASSPMTSGGWYNEQFF
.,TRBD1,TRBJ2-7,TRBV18,TGTGCCAGCTCGCGCTCCCCCGGGACAGGGTCCTACGAGCAGTACTTC,CASSRSPGTGSYEQYF
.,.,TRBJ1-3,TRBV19,TGTGCCAGTAGTCTCCCGGGACTTCCGCGGGGAAAATCCACCATATATTTT,CASSLPGLPRGKSTIYF
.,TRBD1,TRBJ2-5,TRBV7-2,TGTGCCAGCAGCCTGGACAGGGGACGAGAGACCCAGTACTTC,CASSLDRGRETQYF
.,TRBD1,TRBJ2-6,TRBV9,TGTGCCAGCAGCGTATCGGGGACAGGATCATCCTCTGGGGCCAACGTCCTGACTTTC,CASSVSGTGSSSGANVLTF
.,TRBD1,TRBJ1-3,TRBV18,TGTGCCAGCTCATTTGGACAGGGCTCGGGAAACACCATATATTTT,CASSFGQGSGNTIYF
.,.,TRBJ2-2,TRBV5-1,TGCGCCAGCAGCTTCCAGGGGCCGGACACCGGGGAGCTGTTTTTT,CASSFQGPDTGELFF
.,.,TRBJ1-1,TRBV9,TGTGCCAGCAGCGTAGAGGGGGTCAGGAACACTGAAGCTTTCTTT,CASSVEGVRNTEAFF
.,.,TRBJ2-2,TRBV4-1,TGCGCCAGCAGCCAATATAGCGGTTCTACGAGTGATAGGGAGCTGTTTTTT,CASSQYSGSTSDRELFF
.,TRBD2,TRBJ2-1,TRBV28,TGTGCCAGCGCAACGAGAGCGGGAGGACGCTACAATGAGCAGTTCTTC,CASATRAGGRYNEQFF
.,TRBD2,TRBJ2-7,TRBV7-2,TGTGCCAGCAGCTTAAGACCTAGCGGACCCTACGAGCAGTACTTC,CASSLRPSGPYEQYF
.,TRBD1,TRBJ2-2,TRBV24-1,TGTGCCACCAGTGATTGGCAGGGGGACACCGGGGAGCTGTTTTTT,CATSDWQGDTGELFF
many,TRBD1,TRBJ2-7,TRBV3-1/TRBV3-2,TGTGCCAGCAGCCAAATCGGGACAGGGCAACTCTCCTACGAGCAGTACTTC,CASSQIGTGQLSYEQYF
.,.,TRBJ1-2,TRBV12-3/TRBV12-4,TGTGCCAGCAGTTTTGGGGCCCTCCGTGGCTACACCTTC,CASSFGALRGYTF
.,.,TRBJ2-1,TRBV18,TGTGCCAGCTCACCAGAACTAGCTTCCAATGAGCAGTTCTTC,CASSPELASNEQFF
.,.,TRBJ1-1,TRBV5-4,TGTGCCAGCAGCTTCTCGACTGAAGCTTTCTTT,CASSFSTEAFF
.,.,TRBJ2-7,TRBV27,TGTGCCAGCAGTTTGAGCCAGCGGTCCTACGAGCAGTACTTC,CASSLSQRSYEQYF
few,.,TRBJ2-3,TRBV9,TGTGCCAGCAGCGTAGTAGGTTCGGGAGTCGGGGCAGATACGCAGTATTTT,CASSVVGSGVGADTQYF
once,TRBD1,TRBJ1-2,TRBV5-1,TGCGCCAGCAGCTTAGGGGGCGAGAATGTCTACACCTTC,CASSLGGENVYTF
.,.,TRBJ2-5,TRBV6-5,TGTGCCAGCAGGTCATCTGGTGGAGCCCAGTACTTC,CASRSSGGAQYF
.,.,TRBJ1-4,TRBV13,TGTGCCAGCAGCTACCGCAGGGACTACGGAAAACTGTTTTTT,CASSYRRDYGKLFF
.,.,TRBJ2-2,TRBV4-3,TGCGCCAGCAGCGGAGGGAGAGGGGTAGGGGAGCTGTTTTTT,CASSGGRGVGELFF